This T cell receptor (beta chain) was obtained from a study of beta chain features in type 1 diabetes. Study-level findings and limits: Among all four CD4+ subsets, Type 1 diabetes patients had TCRB CDR3s that were moderately but significantly shorter.

A note on this clone: Its antigen is still unknown. A read error may account for a junction end that differs from germline.

This CDR3 spans 14 amino acids. Germline CDR1 and CDR2: SSHAT and FNYEAQ (reference sequence). CD45RO/CCR7/CD25/CD127/CD95/CD27 sorting isolated CD4+ naive, central memory, regulatory and stem cell-like memory cells. Sequencing targeted expressed TCRB transcripts, as all isolated RNA had been reverse transcribed. Sequenced by immunoSEQ multiplex PCR; TCRdb stores in-frame clones only, minus some. The sample includes some 160,000 clones, roughly 9% of them seen just once. This sequence was found in a woman aged 25-40 years with type 1 diabetes. The sample taken for sequencing was central memory CD4+ T cells from blood. J is TRBJ2-1 and V is TRBV7-7, with a weak D call TRBD1 (5 bases). CDR3 sequence: CASSLRQGSNEQFF. As DNA, the CDR3 is TGTGCTAGCAGCTTACGGCAGGGAAGCAATGAGCAGTTCTTC.